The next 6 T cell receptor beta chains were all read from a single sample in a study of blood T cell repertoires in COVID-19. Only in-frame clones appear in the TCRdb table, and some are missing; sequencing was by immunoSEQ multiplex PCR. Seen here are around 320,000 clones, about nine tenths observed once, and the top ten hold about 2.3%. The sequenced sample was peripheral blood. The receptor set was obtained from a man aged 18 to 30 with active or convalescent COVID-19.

In nucleotides, the CDR3 is TGCGCCAGCAGCTTGGGACAGGGTAGTAATGAGCAGTTCTTC. Residues: CASSLGQGSNEQFF. The chain couples TRBV5-1 to TRBJ2-1, with TRBD1 matching 7 bases. V shed 0 bases, J shed 7 bases, and the junction held 4 bases outside the gene matches. This CDR3 has 14 amino acids. Germline V lookup: CDR1 SGHRS, CDR2 YFSETQ.

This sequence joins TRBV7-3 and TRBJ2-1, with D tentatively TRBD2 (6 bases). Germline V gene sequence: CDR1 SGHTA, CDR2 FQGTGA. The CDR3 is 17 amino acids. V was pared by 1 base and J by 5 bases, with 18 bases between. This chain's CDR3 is CASSLSVPGVYNNEQFF. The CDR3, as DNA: TGTGCCAGCAGCTTAAGCGTTCCGGGAGTTTACAACAATGAGCAGTTCTTC.

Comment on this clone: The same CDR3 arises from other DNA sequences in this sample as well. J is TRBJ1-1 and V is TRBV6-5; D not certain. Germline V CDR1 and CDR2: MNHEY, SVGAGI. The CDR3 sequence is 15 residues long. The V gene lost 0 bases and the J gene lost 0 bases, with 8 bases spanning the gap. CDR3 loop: CASSYSPGMNTEAFF. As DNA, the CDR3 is TGTGCCAGCAGTTACTCGCCAGGCATGAACACTGAAGCTTTCTTT.

For the CDR3, the DNA is TGTGCCAGCAGCGGCGGGCTGAGCACAGATACGCAGTATTTT. It specifies CASSGGLSTDTQYF. The rearrangement joins TRBV9 to TRBJ2-3, with a possible D match to TRBD2 (5 bases). Trimming removed 3 bases from V and 0 bases from J, with 8 bases in between. The CDR3 contains 14 residues. Germline loops: CDR1 SGDLS, CDR2 YYNGEE.

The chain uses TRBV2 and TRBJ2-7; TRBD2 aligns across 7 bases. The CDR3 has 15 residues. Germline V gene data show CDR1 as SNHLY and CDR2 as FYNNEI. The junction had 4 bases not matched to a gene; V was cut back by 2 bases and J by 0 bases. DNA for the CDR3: TGTGCCAGCAGTGAAATGAGCGGGAACTCCTACGAGCAGTACTTC. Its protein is CASSEMSGNSYEQYF.

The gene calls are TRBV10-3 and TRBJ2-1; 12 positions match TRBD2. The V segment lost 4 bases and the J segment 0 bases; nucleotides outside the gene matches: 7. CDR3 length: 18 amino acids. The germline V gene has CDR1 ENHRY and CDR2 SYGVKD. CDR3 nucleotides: TGTGCCATCAGTGGACTAGCGGGAGTCCCGAGCTCCTACAATGAGCAGTTCTTC. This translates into CAISGLAGVPSSYNEQFF.